This is a list of T cell receptor beta chains from one sample in a study of cytomegalovirus exposure and HLA in healthy donors. Profiled with immunoSEQ multiplex PCR; TCRdb holds only in-frame clones, not every one. The sample holds about 100,000 clones, over 60% seen once. The sample comprised PBMCs. The receptor source for this set is a female donor in good health and CMV-seropositive. Each CDR3 is given with its conserved first and last residue. Fields, in order: D gene, J gene, clone size, V gene, CDR3 protein, CDR3 DNA. D genes are given only for firm matches. Expanded clones are given a class, and other clones once, few, many or no size at all.

D gene: TRBD2; J gene: TRBJ2-2; clone size: -; V gene: TRBV30; CDR3 protein: CAWNRASGLNTGELFF; CDR3 DNA: TGTGCCTGGAATAGGGCTAGCGGACTGAACACCGGGGAGCTGTTTTTT
D gene: TRBD2; J gene: TRBJ2-2; clone size: few; V gene: TRBV19; CDR3 protein: CATTGGGPGELFF; CDR3 DNA: TGTGCCACCACTGGGGGGGGACCAGGGGAGCTGTTTTTT
D gene: -; J gene: TRBJ1-6; clone size: -; V gene: TRBV5-1; CDR3 protein: CASSLDRANNSPLHF; CDR3 DNA: TGCGCCAGCAGCTTGGATAGAGCTAATAATTCACCCCTCCACTTT
D gene: TRBD2; J gene: TRBJ2-5; clone size: few; V gene: TRBV6-1; CDR3 protein: CASSRKAGTQETQYF; CDR3 DNA: TGTGCCAGCAGTAGGAAAGCGGGGACGCAAGAGACCCAGTACTTC
D gene: -; J gene: TRBJ1-3; clone size: -; V gene: TRBV7-2; CDR3 protein: CASSLLGSEEYF; CDR3 DNA: TGTGCCAGCAGCCTCTTGGGTTCCGAGGAATATTTT
D gene: TRBD2; J gene: TRBJ2-4; clone size: -; V gene: TRBV30; CDR3 protein: CAWSPGLAGAKNSQYF; CDR3 DNA: TGTGCCTGGAGTCCTGGACTAGCGGGAGCCAAAAACAGTCAGTACTTC
D gene: -; J gene: TRBJ1-1; clone size: -; V gene: TRBV14; CDR3 protein: CASSTGKGTEAFF; CDR3 DNA: TGTGCCAGCAGCACAGGGAAGGGTACTGAAGCTTTCTTT
D gene: -; J gene: TRBJ2-5; clone size: few; V gene: TRBV7-2; CDR3 protein: CASSLIDRVGETQYF; CDR3 DNA: TGTGCCAGCAGCTTAATCGACCGCGTCGGGGAGACCCAGTACTTC
D gene: -; J gene: TRBJ2-3; clone size: -; V gene: TRBV7-9; CDR3 protein: CASSSGRGLSSTDTQYF; CDR3 DNA: TGTGCCAGCAGCTCGGGGCGGGGCCTGTCGAGCACAGATACGCAGTATTTT
D gene: TRBD1; J gene: TRBJ1-2; clone size: once; V gene: TRBV18; CDR3 protein: CASSPTLPGQAGYGYTF; CDR3 DNA: TGTGCCAGCTCACCAACTTTGCCGGGACAGGCTGGCTATGGCTACACCTTC
D gene: -; J gene: TRBJ2-1; clone size: -; V gene: TRBV10-3; CDR3 protein: CAISMSVEQFF; CDR3 DNA: TGTGCCATCAGTATGAGCGTTGAGCAGTTCTTC
D gene: -; J gene: TRBJ1-2; clone size: -; V gene: TRBV21-1; CDR3 protein: CASSRWAGGRNGYTF; CDR3 DNA: TGTGCCAGCAGCCGATGGGCAGGGGGCAGAAATGGCTACACCTTC
D gene: -; J gene: TRBJ2-3; clone size: once; V gene: TRBV5-1; CDR3 protein: CASSPAWGVIDTQYF; CDR3 DNA: TGCGCCAGCAGCCCGGCGTGGGGAGTCATCGATACGCAGTATTTT
D gene: TRBD2; J gene: TRBJ2-7; clone size: few; V gene: TRBV5-4; CDR3 protein: CASSLGLASTYEQYF; CDR3 DNA: TGTGCCAGCAGCCTAGGACTAGCTAGTACCTACGAGCAGTACTTC
D gene: -; J gene: TRBJ1-6; clone size: -; V gene: TRBV4-2; CDR3 protein: CASRQVGGGRVDSPLHF; CDR3 DNA: TGTGCCAGCAGGCAAGTTGGGGGGGGCAGGGTGGATTCACCCCTCCACTTT
D gene: TRBD2; J gene: TRBJ2-3; clone size: -; V gene: TRBV4-1; CDR3 protein: CASSHLAVGTDTQYF; CDR3 DNA: TGCGCCAGCAGCCATCTAGCGGTTGGCACAGATACGCAGTATTTT
D gene: -; J gene: TRBJ2-5; clone size: -; V gene: TRBV29-1; CDR3 protein: CSVEGLRETQYF; CDR3 DNA: TGCAGCGTTGAAGGTCTTCGGGAGACCCAGTACTTC
D gene: -; J gene: TRBJ2-2; clone size: -; V gene: TRBV30; CDR3 protein: CAWNLGHLTGELFF; CDR3 DNA: TGTGCCTGGAACCTAGGACACCTCACCGGGGAGCTGTTTTTT
D gene: TRBD1; J gene: TRBJ2-7; clone size: -; V gene: TRBV10-2; CDR3 protein: CASRADRGLYEQYF; CDR3 DNA: TGCGCCAGCAGAGCGGACAGGGGACTTTACGAGCAGTACTTC
D gene: TRBD2; J gene: TRBJ2-1; clone size: -; V gene: TRBV19; CDR3 protein: CASTLSGLAGGPFF; CDR3 DNA: TGTGCCAGTACCCTTAGTGGACTAGCGGGAGGGCCGTTCTTC
D gene: TRBD1; J gene: TRBJ1-2; clone size: -; V gene: TRBV2; CDR3 protein: CASSALDRGANYGYTF; CDR3 DNA: TGTGCCAGCAGTGCGCTCGACAGGGGAGCTAACTATGGCTACACCTTC
D gene: TRBD1; J gene: TRBJ1-1; clone size: -; V gene: TRBV7-8; CDR3 protein: CASSANRGRNTEAFF; CDR3 DNA: TGTGCCAGCAGCGCAAACAGGGGGCGTAACACTGAAGCTTTCTTT
D gene: TRBD2; J gene: TRBJ2-1; clone size: -; V gene: TRBV19; CDR3 protein: CASGVGLAATSYNEQFF; CDR3 DNA: TGTGCCAGTGGGGTAGGACTAGCGGCTACCTCCTACAATGAGCAGTTCTTC
D gene: -; J gene: TRBJ2-3; clone size: -; V gene: TRBV21-1; CDR3 protein: CASSKEKPGLAGGHFITDTQYF; CDR3 DNA: TGTGCCAGCAGCAAAGAAAAACCGGGACTAGCGGGAGGTCACTTCATCACAGATACGCAGTATTTT